The 27 T cell receptor beta chains given below trace back to one sample, sequenced in a study of regulatory T cells in long-lasting Graves disease. Time point indicated: persistent/refractory GD, antithyroid drugs over 5 years with positive TRAb. The authors made the TCR library using RNA they extracted from PBMCs. To make TCR beta libraries, researchers used iRepertoire HTBI primers and Arm-PCR of CDR3 regions. A single record per CDR3 protein comes from TCRdb applying MiXCR to the multiplex PCR reads. The sample holds some 440,000 distinct CDR3 sequences; around 20% are singletons and the top ten take over 7.5%. Sequenced material: peripheral blood mononuclear cells (PBMCs), taken when the disease was refractory, from a patient treated with antithyroid drugs. Source of these receptors: a female donor with Graves disease.

This clonotype was recorded at least ten times. V gene TRBV29-1 combines with J gene TRBJ1-1, with a weak D call TRBD1 (5 bases). The CDR3 covers 12 residues. Germline-derived CDR1 and CDR2 are SQVTM and ANQGSEA. V gave up 6 bases and J gave up 5 bases, with 13 bases separating them. The CDR3 spells CSVIGGGTEAFF. CDR3 in DNA: TGCAGCGTAATCGGGGGAGGGACTGAAGCTTTCTTT.

At least ten counts were recorded for this clonotype. This chain connects TRBV29-1 to TRBJ2-5, with 8 bases aligning to TRBD1. Germline-derived CDR1 and CDR2 are SQVTM and ANQGSEA. CDR3 length: 15 residues. Losses at the gene ends were 7 bases for V and 5 bases for J; bases not matched to a gene: 15. The CDR3 loop is CSAHRGARGRETQYF. CDR3 in DNA: TGCAGCGCCCACAGGGGGGCGAGAGGGAGGGAGACCCAGTACTTC.

This clonotype was detected once. V gene TRBV4-3 combines with J gene TRBJ1-2, with D hard to call. This CDR3 contains 16 residues. Germline CDR1 reads LGHNA; CDR2 reads YSLEER. Between the trimmed V and J ends, which lost 0 bases and 5 bases, there was a span of 16 bases. In DNA, the CDR3 is TGCGCCAGCAGCCAAGATCTGACAAGCACGTTGTATGGCTACACCTTC. Encoded protein: CASSQDLTSTLYGYTF.

This clonotype was picked up many times. The rearrangement links TRBV7-2 to TRBJ1-6; D remains unclear. This CDR3 spans 13 amino acids. The germline V gene encodes CDR1 SGHTA and CDR2 FQGNSA. V was cut by 1 base and J by 12 bases, with 10 bases left in between. The CDR3 loop reads CASSLGPVRPLHF. The CDR3 nucleotides are TGTGCCAGCAGCTTAGGTCCGGTCAGACCCCTCCACTTT.

Ten or more counts support this clonotype. V and J are TRBV11-2 and TRBJ2-7; D may be TRBD1 (5 bases). This CDR3 spans 13 amino acids. Between the trimmed V and J ends, which lost 1 base and 5 bases, there was a span of 9 bases. Germline loops: CDR1 SGHAT, CDR2 FQNNGV. This CDR3 is CASSLGGHNEQYF. CDR3 sequence (DNA): TGTGCCAGCAGCTTAGGCGGACATAACGAGCAGTACTTC.

The sample holds many counts of this clonotype. The chain uses TRBV2 and TRBJ1-1, with TRBD1 as a possible D gene (5 bases). Germline-derived CDR1 and CDR2 are SNHLY and FYNNEI. Trimming removed 11 bases at V and 1 base at J, with 11 bases between. The CDR3 is made up of 12 amino acids. The CDR3 is CAVLQENTEAFF. The CDR3, as DNA: TGTGCCGTCCTACAGGAGAACACTGAAGCTTTCTTT.

The chain links TRBV19 to TRBJ2-2; D gene unclear. The CDR3 loop spans 12 amino acids. Germline CDR1 is LNHDA and CDR2 is SQIVND (reference sequence). V shed 7 bases and J shed 5 bases, with 8 bases lying between them. The CDR3 DNA is TGTGCCAGTATAGAAGGGACCGGGGAGCTGTTTTTT. It codes for CASIEGTGELFF.

V is TRBV6-5 and J is TRBJ2-3, with a weak D call TRBD2 (6 bases). CDR1 is MNHEY and CDR2 is SVGAGI in the germline V gene. The CDR3 contains 13 residues. V gave up 0 bases and J gave up 9 bases, with 10 bases separating them. The CDR3 reads CASSYSEGPTQYF. In DNA form, the CDR3 reads TGTGCCAGCAGTTACTCGGAGGGACCCACGCAGTATTTT.

This clonotype showed up many times. The chain is built from TRBV5-1 and TRBJ2-5; 12 nucleotides match TRBD1. The ends lost 3 bases at V and 0 bases at J; junction bases unmatched: 3. CDR1 and CDR2 from the germline V gene are SGHRS and YFSETQ. The CDR3 has 16 residues. CDR3 nucleotide sequence: TGCGCCAGCAGCTCCGGGACAGGGGGCTACCAAGAGACCCAGTACTTC. Its protein product is CASSSGTGGYQETQYF. The full variable domain, its missing parts supplied by reference TRBV5-1 and TRBJ2-5, is KAGVTQTPRYLIKTRGQQVTLSCSPISGHRSVSWYQQTPGQGLQFLFEYFSETQRNKGNFPGRFSGRQFSNSRSEMNVSTLELGDSALYLCASSSGTGGYQETQYFGPGTRLLVL.

This rearrangement joins TRBV19 to TRBJ1-5; D is perhaps TRBD1 (5 bases). This CDR3 is 16 amino acids long. Germline CDR1 and CDR2: LNHDA and SQIVND (reference sequence). Trimming stripped 2 bases from V and 1 base from J, with 12 bases between. The CDR3 loop is CASSIFLQGSNQPQHF. CDR3 sequence (DNA): TGTGCCAGTAGTATATTCCTTCAGGGAAGCAATCAGCCCCAGCATTTT.

In the case of this clonotype: Relative to the germline gene, one junction end is altered; a read error may explain this. The V and J genes are TRBV27 and TRBJ2-7, with 9 bases identical to TRBD1. The length of the CDR3 is 14 residues. Germline V gene data show CDR1 as MNHEY and CDR2 as SMNVEV (reference sequence). CDR3 sequence reads: CASSPGTGSFEQYF. DNA for the CDR3: TGTGCCAGCAGTCCCGGGACAGGGTCCTTCGAGCAGTACTTC.

Note on this clonotype: A read error may explain this, as a much larger clone is one base away. The CDR3 carries no conserved terminal phenylalanine or tryptophan, so it likely arises from a read error. V and J are TRBV19 and TRBJ2-2, with TRBD2 matching 14 bases. The germline V gene encodes CDR1 LNHDA and CDR2 SQIVND (reference sequence). The V segment lost 4 bases and the J segment 4 bases; nucleotides outside the gene matches: 5. CDR3 length: 17 amino acids. The DNA of the CDR3 is TGTGCCAGTAGTACCGGACTAGCGGGAGGTCGCACCGGGGAGCTGTTTTCT. This codes for CASSTGLAGGRTGELFS.

This clonotype was seen repeatedly, ten times or more. The J gene is TRBJ1-5, the V gene TRBV28; D is possibly TRBD1 (6 bases). Germline V gene data show CDR1 as MDHEN and CDR2 as SYDVKM. The CDR3 extends over 17 amino acids. The V end lost 6 bases, the J end lost 7 bases, and 25 bases lay between the germline ends. The CDR3 spells CASRPPGGSGARQPQHF. The CDR3 nucleotides are TGTGCCAGCAGACCTCCGGGGGGCTCGGGGGCGAGGCAGCCCCAGCATTTT.

This clonotype turned up a few times. The chain employs TRBV27 and TRBJ1-5; D is unclear. This CDR3 has 15 amino acids. Trimming removed 4 bases from V and 4 bases from J, with 14 bases in between. The germline V gene encodes CDR1 MNHEY and CDR2 SMNVEV (reference sequence). CDR3 sequence: CASSSTGRLNQPQHF. The CDR3, as DNA: TGTGCCAGCAGTTCGACGGGTCGCCTTAATCAGCCCCAGCATTTT.

This clonotype was recorded a few times. The CDR3 sequence is CASSLLQPAGELFF. DNA of the CDR3: TGTGCCAGCAGCCTACTACAACCCGCGGGGGAGCTGTTTTTT. The rearrangement uses TRBV5-4 and TRBJ2-2, with no clear D. The CDR3 sequence is 14 residues long. Between the trimmed V and J ends, which lost 4 bases and 8 bases, there was a span of 15 bases. CDR1 is SGHNT, CDR2 YYREEE, per germline (reference sequence).

The gene calls are TRBV27 and TRBJ2-1; 8 positions agree with TRBD2. This CDR3 is 15 amino acids long. J lost 8 bases, V lost 8 bases, and 14 bases had no gene match. Germline V gene data show CDR1 as MNHEY and CDR2 as SMNVEV (reference sequence). The CDR3 DNA reads TGTGCCAGCCGCCTACCGTACCTAGCGGGCTATGAGCAGTTCTTC. Translated: CASRLPYLAGYEQFF.

The V gene is TRBV12-3 or TRBV12-4, the J gene TRBJ1-1, with D hard to call. V dropped 5 bases and J dropped 0 bases, with 13 bases sitting between them. The CDR3 totals 15 residues. The CDR3 DNA reads as TGTGCCAGCAGTAGGGCCCTTGGGATGAACACTGAAGCTTTCTTT. Its translation is CASSRALGMNTEAFF.

The V call is TRBV5-1, the J call TRBJ2-5; TRBD2 matches 9 bases. The V and J ends lost 0 bases and 2 bases, in that order; junction bases with no gene match: 5. This CDR3 has 16 amino acids. Germline loops: CDR1 SGHRS, CDR2 YFSETQ. The CDR3 DNA reads TGCGCCAGCAGCTTGGCGGCGGGAGGGCCGCAAGAGACCCAGTACTTC. This sequence encodes CASSLAAGGPQETQYF.

This clonotype was seen more than once but under ten times. This may arise from a read error, as a much more abundant clone is one base away. The chain joins TRBV11-2 to TRBJ2-5, with TRBD2 matching 8 bases. Losses at the gene ends were 2 bases for V and 7 bases for J; bases not matched to a gene: 12. From germline, CDR1 is SGHAT and CDR2 FQNNGV. CDR3 length equals 16 residues. CDR3 DNA sequence: TGTGCCAGCAGCTTAACCCCCTTAGCGGGAAGTGGGACCCAGTACTTC. Translating it yields CASSLTPLAGSGTQYF.

This clonotype was counted many times. This chain uses TRBV28 with TRBJ2-7; 8 bases map to TRBD1. V lost 9 bases and J lost 3; bases outside the gene matches: 13. CDR1 MDHEN and CDR2 SYDVKM come from the germline V gene. The CDR3 totals 15 residues. CDR3: CASMPPDRANYEQYF. For the CDR3, the DNA is TGTGCCAGTATGCCCCCGGACAGGGCCAACTACGAGCAGTACTTC.

At least ten counts were recorded for this clonotype. The chain carries TRBV28 and TRBJ2-7; 10 nucleotides match TRBD2. After removal of 6 bases from V and 4 bases from J, the junction contained 6 bases not matched to a gene. This CDR3 is 14 amino acids long. Looked up from germline, CDR1 is MDHEN and CDR2 is SYDVKM. The CDR3 here is CASSIGLAEYEQYF. CDR3 DNA sequence: TGTGCCAGCAGCATCGGACTAGCGGAATACGAGCAGTACTTC.

This clonotype was detected many times. The J gene is TRBJ1-6, the V gene TRBV6-2 or TRBV6-3; possibly TRBD1 for D (6 bases). From germline, CDR1 is MNHEY and CDR2 SVGEGT. Trimming took off 6 bases at V and 9 bases at J, with 21 bases between the two ends. The CDR3 is 16 residues long. The CDR3: CASRKRRAGEISPLHF. In DNA, the CDR3 is TGTGCCAGCAGAAAGAGAAGGGCAGGGGAGATTTCACCCCTCCACTTT.

This clonotype was counted many times. The chain uses TRBV27 and TRBJ2-7; 14 bases map to TRBD2. The germline CDR1 and CDR2 sequences are MNHEY and SMNVEV (reference sequence). Trimming took 4 bases from V and 7 from J; bases not matched to a gene: 12. The CDR3 length is 17 residues. The CDR3 sequence is CASSSTSGRGNVREQYF. CDR3 coding DNA: TGTGCCAGCAGTTCGACTAGCGGGAGGGGGAACGTCCGAGAGCAGTACTTC.

This clonotype was seen a few times. The chain uses TRBV10-3 and TRBJ2-2; TRBD1 might be the D (5 bases). CDR1 is ENHRY, CDR2 SYGVKD, per germline. This CDR3 is 15 amino acids long. V was clipped by 4 bases and J by 3 bases, with 12 bases between them. CDR3 loop: CAISGPQGYTGELFF. CDR3 sequence (DNA): TGTGCCATCAGTGGACCCCAGGGATACACCGGGGAGCTGTTTTTT.

This clonotype was detected many times. This chain joins TRBV28 and TRBJ1-6; no clear D gene. CDR1 and CDR2 from the germline V gene are MDHEN and SYDVKM. V gave up 4 bases and J gave up 8 bases, with 6 bases separating them. This CDR3 is built from 12 residues. The DNA for the CDR3 is TGTGCCAGCAGTTCCCAATATTCACCCCTCCACTTT. It encodes CASSSQYSPLHF.

This clonotype was seen more than once but under ten times. This chain links TRBV4-1 with TRBJ2-7, with TRBD2 matching 11 bases. CDR3 length: 17 amino acids. Per the germline V gene, CDR1 is MGHRA and CDR2 is YSYEKL. Germline trimming cut 4 bases from V and 3 bases from J; bases unmatched to any gene: 11. CDR3 sequence reads: CASSLRASGGLDYEQYF. CDR3 coding DNA: TGCGCCAGCAGCCTGAGGGCTAGCGGGGGGTTGGACTACGAGCAGTACTTC.

Concerning this clonotype itself: In this CDR3 the conserved last residue, phenylalanine or tryptophan, is missing, so a read error is likely. The gene calls are TRBV5-4 and TRBJ2-7; the D gene is possibly TRBD1 (5 bases). Trimming left V 4 bases short and J 2 bases short, with 16 bases between. Looked up from germline, CDR1 is SGHNT and CDR2 is YYREEE (reference sequence). CDR3 length: 15 residues. As DNA, the CDR3 is TGTGCCAGCAGCCAAGACAGACCTCCCGCCTACGAGCAGTACCTC. Residues: CASSQDRPPAYEQYL.